Shown below are 21 T cell receptor beta chains from a single sample sequenced in a study of regulatory T cells in long-lasting Graves disease. Arm-PCR of CDR3 regions with iRepertoire HTBI primers generated TCR beta libraries. MiXCR, run by TCRdb on the multiplex PCR reads, gives a single entry per CDR3 protein. The data contain hundreds of thousands of distinct CDR3 sequences, about 15% of them seen just once; the ten biggest clones take up roughly 10%. As to time point: newly diagnosed GD, antithyroid drugs for less than 3 months. There was RNA extracted from PBMCs, and the TCR library was made from it. In addition, the sample was reused for a study of T cells in Graves' hyperthyroidism and ophthalmopathy.

Material: peripheral blood mononuclear cells (PBMCs), obtained at new diagnosis, from a patient treated with antithyroid drugs. These TCRs come from a woman in her thirties with Graves disease.

This clonotype was counted a few times. This may be a read error, as it is one base from a much larger clone. This chain connects TRBV18 to TRBJ2-1; the D is unclear. Germline V lookup: CDR1 KGHSH, CDR2 LQKENI. The CDR3 has 12 residues. Trimming left V 5 bases short and J 8 bases short, with 10 bases between. CDR3 DNA sequence: TGTGCCAGCTCAGTCAGTTACGATGAGCAGTTCTTC. Translation gives CASSVSYDEQFF.

This clonotype was detected ten times or more. The chain is built from TRBV27 and TRBJ2-1; 9 bases line up with TRBD1. Losses at the gene ends were 5 bases for V and 4 bases for J; bases not matched to a gene: 6. This CDR3 has 15 amino acids. CDR1 is MNHEY, CDR2 SMNVEV, per germline (reference sequence). The CDR3 loop is CASSLTGTGYNEQFF. DNA of the CDR3: TGTGCCAGCAGTCTCACCGGGACAGGGTACAATGAGCAGTTCTTC.

This clonotype came up a few times. This chain joins TRBV6-1 and TRBJ2-2; D call uncertain. CDR3 length equals 16 residues. CDR1 and CDR2 (germline): MNHNS, SASEGT. V was pared by 3 bases and J by 2 bases, with 13 bases between. CDR3 loop: CASSDERLPNTGELFF. CDR3 nucleotides: TGTGCCAGCAGTGATGAACGGCTACCAAACACCGGGGAGCTGTTTTTT.

Details on this clonotype: Just one base apart from a much larger clone, this may be a read error. The J gene is TRBJ1-1, the V gene TRBV9; D ambiguous. The CDR3 contains 16 residues. CDR1 is SGDLS and CDR2 is YYNGEE in the germline V gene. Trimming stripped 4 bases from V and 6 bases from J, with 22 bases between. The CDR3 DNA sequence: TGTGCCAGCAGCTTCACGCTCACTGGATCCGCCCCTGAAGCTTTCTTT. It is translated as CASSFTLTGSAPEAFF.

This clonotype was observed at least ten times. This chain links TRBV18 with TRBJ2-1; D may be TRBD2 (5 bases). The CDR3 runs to 15 residues. Trimming removed 2 bases from V and 9 bases from J, with 17 bases in between. Germline V gene lookup returns CDR1 KGHSH and CDR2 LQKENI. CDR3 sequence: CASSPFARDRGEQFF. The CDR3 bases are TGTGCCAGCTCACCATTCGCCCGGGATCGAGGTGAGCAGTTCTTC.

In its sample, this clonotype was seen many times. The rearrangement links TRBV3-1 to TRBJ2-1; D unclear. V lost 4 bases and J lost 8, with 9 bases in between. Germline V lookup: CDR1 LGHDT, CDR2 YNNKEL (reference sequence). The length of the CDR3 is 12 residues. CDR3 DNA sequence: TGTGCCAGCAGCCGAGGACGAGATGAGCAGTTCTTC. Amino acid sequence: CASSRGRDEQFF.

This clonotype showed up many times. The chain has TRBV15 and TRBJ2-7; no firm D call. The V end was cut by 5 bases, the J end by 3 bases, with 11 bases between. From germline, CDR1 is LNHNV and CDR2 YYDKDF (reference sequence). CDR3 size: 13 residues. For the CDR3, the DNA is TGTGCCACCAGCGGGGATCGCCTCTACGAGCAGTACTTC. This translates into CATSGDRLYEQYF.

There are a few counts of this clonotype. The rearrangement joins TRBV11-3 to TRBJ2-5; 7 bases are shared with TRBD2. The V gene's germline CDR1 is SGHNT and CDR2 YENEEA. The length of the CDR3 is 16 residues. V was pared by 3 bases and J by 2 bases, with 9 bases of the junction left unmatched. This CDR3 reads CASSLVGLAVQETQYF. The CDR3 coding sequence is TGTGCCAGCAGCTTGGTAGGGCTAGCGGTTCAAGAGACCCAGTACTTC.

This clonotype came up many times. J is TRBJ1-6 and V is TRBV3-1; D remains ambiguous. The V and J ends lost 1 base and 8 bases respectively, with 6 bases between them. The CDR3 spans 13 residues. Germline V CDR1 and CDR2: LGHDT, YNNKEL (reference sequence). The CDR3 here is CASSQGLDSPLHF. The CDR3 DNA follows: TGTGCCAGCAGCCAAGGGCTGGATTCACCCCTCCACTTT.

This clonotype has a handful of counts. The V and J genes are TRBV5-4 and TRBJ2-7, with D unclear. CDR1 and CDR2 from the germline V gene are SGHNT and YYREEE (reference sequence). The CDR3 covers 13 residues. V lost 0 bases to trimming and J lost 3 bases, with 7 bases between them. CDR3 loop: CASSLGTNYEQYF. CDR3 sequence (DNA): TGTGCCAGCAGCTTGGGAACTAACTACGAGCAGTACTTC.

This clonotype was detected many times. The chain uses TRBV2 and TRBJ2-2; no clear D. Trimming stripped 8 bases from V and 8 bases from J, with 18 bases between. The CDR3 has 14 amino acids. In germline, CDR1 is SNHLY, CDR2 FYNNEI. CDR3 in amino acids: CASARVRKWGELFF. The CDR3 DNA is TGTGCCAGCGCTCGCGTGAGAAAGTGGGGGGAGCTGTTTTTT.

This clonotype was observed at least ten times. The chain is built from TRBV6-1 and TRBJ1-2; TRBD1 matches 9 bases. The J segment lost 3 bases and the V segment lost 4 bases, leaving 6 bases of the junction unmatched. Germline CDR1 is MNHNS and CDR2 is SASEGT. The CDR3 extends over 15 amino acids. The CDR3 DNA is TGTGCCAGCAGTGCACAGGGGGCGTGGGACTATGGCTACACCTTC. It translates to CASSAQGAWDYGYTF.

This clonotype was seen many times. The chain links TRBV5-6 to TRBJ2-5; TRBD1 matches at 7 bases. The CDR3 has 16 residues. V lost 4 bases, J lost 0 bases, and 9 bases stayed unmatched. Germline loops: CDR1 SGHDT, CDR2 YYEEEE. CDR3 nucleotides: TGTGCCAGCAGCGAAATGGGACAGAGGTACCAAGAGACCCAGTACTTC. Translation gives CASSEMGQRYQETQYF.

This clonotype appeared once. One end of the junction fails to match germline, which may point to a read error. This chain links TRBV7-2 with TRBJ2-7; TRBD1 matches at 8 bases. The germline gives CDR1 SGHTA, CDR2 FQGNSA. The CDR3 extends over 16 amino acids. This chain's CDR3 is CASRPMGGAGGYEQSF. The CDR3 region has the DNA TGTGCCAGCAGACCAATGGGGGGCGCAGGGGGCTACGAGCAGTCCTTC.

The rearrangement joins TRBV9 to TRBJ1-2; D not resolved. Germline CDR1 and CDR2: SGDLS and YYNGEE. CDR3 length equals 13 residues. The ends were cut back, 0 bases at V and 4 bases at J, with 7 bases in the middle. The CDR3 coding sequence is TGTGCCAGCAGCGTAGAAGGTGGCTATGGCTACACCTTC. Translated: CASSVEGGYGYTF.

This clonotype was observed at least ten times. The V gene is TRBV7-2, the J gene TRBJ2-1; 10 bases line up with TRBD1. V was clipped by 4 bases and J by 7 bases; unmatched bases: 4. Germline CDR1 and CDR2: SGHTA and FQGNSA. The CDR3 is 14 residues long. This CDR3 reads CASSSGQGQNEQFF. Here the CDR3 DNA reads TGTGCCAGCAGCTCGGGACAGGGGCAAAATGAGCAGTTCTTC.

This clonotype showed up many times. V and J are TRBV3-1 and TRBJ2-3; D unresolved. This CDR3 has 15 amino acids. Germline V gene data show CDR1 as LGHDT and CDR2 as YNNKEL (reference sequence). Trimming pared 1 base from V and 2 bases from J, leaving 10 bases between. In DNA form, the CDR3 reads TGTGCCAGCAGCCAAGGTCCGGTCGACACAGATACGCAGTATTTT. This gives the protein CASSQGPVDTDTQYF.

The V call is TRBV19, the J call TRBJ2-5; tentatively, D is TRBD1 or TRBD2 (6 bases each). Germline-derived CDR1 and CDR2 are LNHDA and SQIVND (reference sequence). CDR3 length: 14 amino acids. The V gene lost 3 bases and the J gene lost 7 bases, with 15 bases spanning the gap. DNA for the CDR3: TGTGCCAGTAGTATGGGGGGCGAGGCTGGGACCCAGTACTTC. As protein: CASSMGGEAGTQYF.

This clonotype was observed a handful of times. The chain couples TRBV2 to TRBJ1-3, with TRBD1 as a possible D gene (6 bases). V lost 2 bases and J lost 0, with 8 bases in between. Looked up from germline, CDR1 is SNHLY and CDR2 is FYNNEI. This CDR3 has 15 residues. The CDR3 is CASSERGASGNTIYF. CDR3 nucleotides: TGTGCCAGCAGTGAAAGGGGGGCCTCTGGAAACACCATATATTTT.

In its sample, this clonotype was seen a few times. The chain joins TRBV11-2 to TRBJ2-7; a weak D match, TRBD2 (5 bases). The CDR3 sequence is 18 residues long. The V gene lost 2 bases and the J gene lost 0 bases, with 20 bases spanning the gap. Germline CDR1 and CDR2: SGHAT and FQNNGV. CDR3 loop: CASSLQWLGGFSSYEQYF. The DNA of the CDR3 is TGTGCCAGCAGCTTACAATGGTTGGGCGGGTTCAGCTCCTACGAGCAGTACTTC.

Many counts were recorded for this clonotype. The chain couples TRBV9 to TRBJ1-1; tentatively, D is TRBD1 (6 bases). V lost 3 bases and J lost 3, with 12 bases in between. Germline V lookup: CDR1 SGDLS, CDR2 YYNGEE. The CDR3 spans 14 residues. Here the CDR3 DNA reads TGTGCCAGCAGCGAGGGGGGCGATGACACTGAAGCTTTCTTT. Protein sequence: CASSEGGDDTEAFF.